Listed here is a single T cell receptor (beta chain). This sample stems from a study of blood T cell repertoires in COVID-19. Study background: Acute-phase and convalescent COVID-19 samples originated in the United States, Italy and Spain. Sources were T cells, B-cell-depleted T cells, or PBMCs; the material itself was cDNA or gDNA.

Libraries were prepared by immunoSEQ multiplex PCR; TCRdb keeps only in-frame clonotypes and omits some of them. Of 260,000 or so clones in the sample, approximately 86% were seen once. Germline V CDR1 and CDR2: SEHNR, FQNEAQ (reference sequence). Trimming took 5 bases from V and 3 from J; bases not matched to a gene: 7. There are 14 residues in the CDR3. V gene TRBV7-9 combines with J gene TRBJ2-7; 7 nucleotides line up with TRBD1. Specimen: peripheral blood. The source is a human donor in a cohort sampled during active COVID-19. In DNA, the CDR3 is TGTGCCAGCAGCCGACCGGGACAGATCTACGAGCAGTACTTC. It yields the protein CASSRPGQIYEQYF.